The following is a T cell receptor beta chain sequence with its context. Its target is unknown. The record originates from a study of vaccination effects on CD4 cells after COVID-19. With the ViraFEST assay, the study expanded antigen-specific CD4+ T cells using viral peptide pools, then sequenced them. Culturing for ten to eleven days preceded CD4+ T cell isolation. Nucleocapsid antibodies were negative in the vaccine recipients, who had never had SARS-CoV-2 infection. The CDR3 spans 17 residues. Losses at the gene ends were 4 bases for V and 3 bases for J; bases not matched to a gene: 13. CDR1 and CDR2 from the germline V gene are SGHDN and FVKESK. Sequencing was performed with immunoSEQ multiplex PCR; in TCRdb, only in-frame clones are kept and a portion is missing. The table includes about 40,000 clones, roughly 70% detected once.

J is TRBJ1-2 and V is TRBV14; 8 bases are shared with TRBD1. Sample: CD4+ T cells from PBMCs cultured with SARS-CoV-2 spike peptides, taken before COVID-19 vaccination. This clonotype originated in a human donor who received a COVID-19 vaccine. CDR3 DNA: TGTGCCAGCAGCCCAGGGGGCCTGTTAATGCGGTACTATGGCTACACCTTC. Amino acids: CASSPGGLLMRYYGYTF. The complete variable domain, with remaining parts taken from reference TRBV14 and TRBJ1-2, reads EAGVTQFPSHSVIEKGQTVTLRCDPISGHDNLYWYRRVMGKEIKFLLHFVKESKQDESGMPNNRFLAERTGGTYSTLKVQPAELEDSGVYFCASSPGGLLMRYYGYTFGSGTRLTVV.